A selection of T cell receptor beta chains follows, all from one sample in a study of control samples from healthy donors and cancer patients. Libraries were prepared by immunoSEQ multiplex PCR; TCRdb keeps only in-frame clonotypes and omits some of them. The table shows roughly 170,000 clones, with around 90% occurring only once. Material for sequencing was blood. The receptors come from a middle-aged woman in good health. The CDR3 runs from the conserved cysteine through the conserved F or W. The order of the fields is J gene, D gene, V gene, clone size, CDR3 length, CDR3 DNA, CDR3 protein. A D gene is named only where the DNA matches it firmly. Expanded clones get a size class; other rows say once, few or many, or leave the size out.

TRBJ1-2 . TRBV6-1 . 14 TGTGCCAGCAGTGAGTCTCATCGAGCGGGCGGCTACACCTTC CASSESHRAGGYTF
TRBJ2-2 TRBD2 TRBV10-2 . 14 TGCGCCAGCCTAGCGGGGGCAAACACCGGGGAGCTGTTTTTT CASLAGANTGELFF
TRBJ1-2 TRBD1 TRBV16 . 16 TGTGCCAGCAGCCAAAGCACAGGGGGAACTATCTATGGCTACACCTTC CASSQSTGGTIYGYTF
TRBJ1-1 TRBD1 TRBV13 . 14 TGTGCCAGCAGCTTCGGGACAGGGAACACTGAAGCTTTCTTT CASSFGTGNTEAFF
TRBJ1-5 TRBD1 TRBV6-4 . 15 TGTGCCAGCAGTGAACAGGGGGCAGGCAATCAGCCCCAGCATTTT CASSEQGAGNQPQHF
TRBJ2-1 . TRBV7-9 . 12 TGTGCCAGCAGCTCAGACTACCATGAGCAGTTCTTC CASSSDYHEQFF
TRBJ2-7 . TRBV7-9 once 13 TGTGCCAGCAGCCAACCCTGGGGGGACGAGCAGTACTTC CASSQPWGDEQYF
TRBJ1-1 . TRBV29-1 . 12 TGCAGCGTTGAGGGGATGGGCACTGAAGCTTTCTTT CSVEGMGTEAFF
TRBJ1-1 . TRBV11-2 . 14 TGTGCCAGCAGCCTTGGACAGTTTAACACTGAAGCTTTCTTT CASSLGQFNTEAFF
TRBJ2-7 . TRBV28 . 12 TGTGCCAGCAGCCTACAGGGAGGAGAGCAGTACTTC CASSLQGGEQYF
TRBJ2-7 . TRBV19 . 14 TGTGCCAGTAGTATCGGTCCTGCAAACTACGAGCAGTACTTC CASSIGPANYEQYF
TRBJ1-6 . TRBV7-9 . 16 TGTGCCAGCAGCTTAGGCTTAGGGGGCTATAATTCACCCCTCCACTTT CASSLGLGGYNSPLHF
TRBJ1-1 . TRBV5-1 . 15 TGCGCCAGCAGCAGTATCCTCCAGGGAAACACTGAAGCTTTCTTT CASSSILQGNTEAFF
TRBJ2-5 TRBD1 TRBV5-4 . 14 TGTGCCAGCAGGATTTCAGGGGGCGTTGAGACCCAGTACTTC CASRISGGVETQYF
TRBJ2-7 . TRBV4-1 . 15 TGCGCCAGCAGCCAGGCCGGAGGTACACCCTACGAGCAGTACTTC CASSQAGGTPYEQYF
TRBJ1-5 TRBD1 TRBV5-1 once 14 TGCGCCAGCAGCGGGGGACAGGGGAATCAGCCCCAGCATTTT CASSGGQGNQPQHF
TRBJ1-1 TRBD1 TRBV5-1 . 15 TGCGCCAGCAGCCCCCTGGGACAGGGGAACACTGAAGCTTTCTTT CASSPLGQGNTEAFF
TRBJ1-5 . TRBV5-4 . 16 TGTGCCAGCAGCTTGGGGGCACCGGATAGCAATCAGCCCCAGCATTTT CASSLGAPDSNQPQHF
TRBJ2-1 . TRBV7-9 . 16 TGTGCCAGCAGCTTAGCGCGCGGGGGCGCCGACAATGAGCAGTTCTTC CASSLARGGADNEQFF
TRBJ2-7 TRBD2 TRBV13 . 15 TGTGCCAGCAGCTCCCGAGATGGGGAGGGGTACGAGCAGTACTTC CASSSRDGEGYEQYF
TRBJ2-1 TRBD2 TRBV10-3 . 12 TGTGCCATCAGGGTTCGGGAGGGGGGTTTGTTCTTC CAIRVREGGLFF
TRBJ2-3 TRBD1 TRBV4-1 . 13 TGCGCCAGCAGCCAGGCAGGGGGAGATACGCAGTATTTT CASSQAGGDTQYF
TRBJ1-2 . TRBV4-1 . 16 TGCGCCAGCAGCCAGACAGTGGGGCTGACTAACTATGGCTACACCTTC CASSQTVGLTNYGYTF
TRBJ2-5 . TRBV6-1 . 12 TGTGCCAGCAGTGACAGTTCGGAGACCCAGTACTTC CASSDSSETQYF
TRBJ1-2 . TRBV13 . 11 TGTGCCAGCAGCTTAAGTGGAGGCTACACCTTC CASSLSGGYTF
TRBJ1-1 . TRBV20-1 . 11 TGCAGTGCGGAGGTAGGGACTGAAGCTTTCTTT CSAEVGTEAFF
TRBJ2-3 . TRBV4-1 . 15 TGCGCCAGCAGCAGGGTGGGGGGTTCTGTAGATACGCAGTATTTT CASSRVGGSVDTQYF
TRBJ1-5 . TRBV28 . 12 TGTGCCAGCCGTTCTGACCCCGGAGCCCAGCATTTT CASRSDPGAQHF
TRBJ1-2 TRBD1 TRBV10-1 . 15 TGCGCCAGCAGTGATAGTTTGGACAGGGCTGAGGGCTACACCTTC CASSDSLDRAEGYTF
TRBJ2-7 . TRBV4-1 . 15 TGCGCCAGCAGCCAAGGGCAGGGGCTTTCCTACGAGCAGTACTTC CASSQGQGLSYEQYF
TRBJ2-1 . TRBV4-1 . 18 TGCGCCAGCAGCCAAGATGGGCCGGCGGGAAACACCCACAATGAGCAGTTCTTC CASSQDGPAGNTHNEQFF
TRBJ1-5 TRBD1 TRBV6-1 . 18 TGTGCCAGCAGTGAGCCAAGGACAGGGCAGTATAGCAATCAGCCCCAGCATTTT CASSEPRTGQYSNQPQHF
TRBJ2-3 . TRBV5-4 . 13 TGTGCCAGCAGCTTGGAAAGCGCAGATACGCAGTATTTT CASSLESADTQYF
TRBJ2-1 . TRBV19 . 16 TGTGCCAGTAGTATAGTGCCGACAACCGATTACAATGAGCAGTTCTTC CASSIVPTTDYNEQFF
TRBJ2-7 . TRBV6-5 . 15 TGTGCCAGCAGTTCTCAGCAGGGCCACCCCTACGAGCAGTACTTC CASSSQQGHPYEQYF
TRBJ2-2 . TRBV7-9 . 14 TGTGCCAGCAGCCCCGGGACGGTAGGCGGGGAGCTGTTTTTT CASSPGTVGGELFF
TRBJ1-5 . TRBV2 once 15 TGTGCCAGCAGTGAATCGGGGACCCGCAATCAGCCCCAGCATTTT CASSESGTRNQPQHF
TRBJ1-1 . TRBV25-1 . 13 TGTGCCAGCAGTGAATCCCTCCACACTGAAGCTTTCTTT CASSESLHTEAFF
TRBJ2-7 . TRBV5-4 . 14 TGTGCCAGCAGCATCGAAGGGGGGGTATCCGAGCAGTACTTC CASSIEGGVSEQYF
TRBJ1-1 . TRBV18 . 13 TGTGCCAGCTCACCTCTCGTAGCCTCTGAAGCTTTCTTT CASSPLVASEAFF
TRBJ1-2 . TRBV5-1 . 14 TGCGCCAGCAGCATAGACAGGTTCTACTATGGCTACACCTTC CASSIDRFYYGYTF
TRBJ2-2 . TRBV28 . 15 TGTGCCAGCAGTTTATGGGGGGCAAACACCGGGGAGCTGTTTTTT CASSLWGANTGELFF
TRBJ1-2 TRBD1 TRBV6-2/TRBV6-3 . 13 TGTGCCAGCACCCCGACAGGGAGCTATGGCTACACCTTC CASTPTGSYGYTF
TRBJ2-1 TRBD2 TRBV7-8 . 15 TGTGCCAGCAGCGCCCGCTCACTAGCGGGCTATGAGCAGTTCTTC CASSARSLAGYEQFF
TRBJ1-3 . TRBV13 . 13 TGTGCCAGCAGCCCCCGATCGTACAACACCATATATTTT CASSPRSYNTIYF
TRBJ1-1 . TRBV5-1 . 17 TGCGCCAGCAGCTTGGTTCTCGGGGGCGGAATGAACACTGAAGCTTTCTTT CASSLVLGGGMNTEAFF
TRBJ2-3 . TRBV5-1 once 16 TGCGCCAGCAGCTTGGAATCGAGAACCAGCACAGATACGCAGTATTTT CASSLESRTSTDTQYF
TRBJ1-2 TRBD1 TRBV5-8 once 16 TGTGCCAGCAGCTTGAAAGGGACAGGGCTTCCCTTAGGCTACACCTTC CASSLKGTGLPLGYTF
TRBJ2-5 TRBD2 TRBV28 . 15 TGTGCCAGCAGTTTCGAGGCAGGGAGGGAAGAGACCCAGTACTTC CASSFEAGREETQYF
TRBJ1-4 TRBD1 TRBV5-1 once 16 TGCGCCAGCAGCTTGGGAATCGGGACAGGGGACGAAAAACTGTTTTTT CASSLGIGTGDEKLFF
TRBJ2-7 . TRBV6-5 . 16 TGTGCCAGCAGTTACTCGACAGGAAGCCTGCTTTACGAGCAGTACTTC CASSYSTGSLLYEQYF
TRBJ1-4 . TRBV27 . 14 TGTGCCAGCAGTCCGACTTGGGCTAATGAAAAACTGTTTTTT CASSPTWANEKLFF
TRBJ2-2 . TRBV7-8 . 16 TGTGCCAGCACCTTCGGGGATGTGGCCGTAACCGGGGAGCTGTTTTTT CASTFGDVAVTGELFF
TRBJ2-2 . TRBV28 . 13 TGTGCCAGCAGTTTTGTGCGGGCCGGGGAGCTGTTTTTT CASSFVRAGELFF
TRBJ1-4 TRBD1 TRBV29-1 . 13 TGCAGCGTTGAACAGGGGGCAGATGAAAAACTGTTTTTT CSVEQGADEKLFF
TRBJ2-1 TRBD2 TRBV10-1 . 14 TGCGCCAACACTAGCGGGGTCTCCTACAATGAGCAGTTCTTC CANTSGVSYNEQFF